The 9 T cell receptor beta chains presented below share a single source sample, sequenced in a study of a mutant IDH1 vaccine in newly diagnosed glioma. Only in-frame clones appear in the TCRdb table, and some are missing; sequencing was by immunoSEQ multiplex PCR. The data contain tens of thousands of clones, approximately 85% of them seen just once; the ten biggest clones take up under 2.5%. These receptors have no identified antigens. Indicated time point: week 23, last vaccination. Doses comprised 300 ug of mutant IDH1 20-mer peptide each, plus topical imiquimod. The specimen was PBMCs, collected from a glioma patient whose treatment included an IDH1 peptide vaccine. The receptor set was obtained from a man aged 25 to 40 with glioma. Some clones in this sample may be carry-over from other donors' samples.

J is TRBJ2-1 and V is TRBV9, with 9 bases identical to TRBD2. The CDR3 covers 17 residues. After removal of 2 bases from V and 10 bases from J, the junction contained 16 bases not matched to a gene. Germline CDR1 reads SGDLS; CDR2 reads YYNGEE. CDR3 nucleotide sequence: TGTGCCAGCAGCGTCGGGACTAGCCAATATAGGAGCGGCGAGCAGTTCTTC. Amino acids: CASSVGTSQYRSGEQFF.

The chain joins TRBV9 to TRBJ2-2, with 9 nucleotides matching TRBD1. This CDR3 has 16 residues. From germline, CDR1 is SGDLS and CDR2 YYNGEE. Trimming cost V 4 bases and J 4 bases; bases outside gene matches: 8. CDR3 sequence (DNA): TGTGCCAGCAGCAGGTCCGGGACAGGGATCACCGGGGAGCTGTTTTTT. Its translation is CASSRSGTGITGELFF.

This chain links TRBV28 with TRBJ1-4; the D is unclear. Trimming stripped 3 bases from V and 0 bases from J, with 5 bases between. The CDR3 length is 14 residues. CDR1 and CDR2 (germline): MDHEN, SYDVKM. The CDR3 sequence: CASSFVSTNEKLFF. For the CDR3, the DNA is TGTGCCAGCAGTTTCGTTTCAACTAATGAAAAACTGTTTTTT.

The chain employs TRBV19 and TRBJ1-5; D call uncertain. Germline values: CDR1 LNHDA, CDR2 SQIVND (reference sequence). This CDR3 is 13 amino acids long. V lost 3 bases to trimming and J lost 7 bases, with 10 bases between them. The CDR3 is CASSIPPSQPQHF. Here the CDR3 DNA reads TGTGCCAGTAGTATCCCCCCTTCGCAGCCCCAGCATTTT.

A remark on this clone: A read error may produce the germline difference seen at one junction end. The chain joins TRBV27 to TRBJ1-5, with D hard to call. The germline V gene has CDR1 MNHEY and CDR2 SMNVEV (reference sequence). The CDR3 extends over 13 amino acids. CDR3 DNA sequence: TGTGCCAGCAGTTTCGGGAGCAATCAGCCCCGGCATTTT. It yields the protein CASSFGSNQPRHF.

V usage is TRBV2 and J usage is TRBJ1-5; D may be TRBD1 (5 bases). The V and J ends lost 3 bases and 5 bases respectively, with 11 bases between them. Germline loops: CDR1 SNHLY, CDR2 FYNNEI. The CDR3 consists of 14 residues. The CDR3 sequence: CASSDSGGHQPQHF. CDR3 coding DNA: TGTGCCAGCAGTGACAGTGGGGGTCATCAGCCCCAGCATTTT.

This clone was picked up a small number of times. The chain links TRBV5-6 to TRBJ2-7; D perhaps matches TRBD1 (5 bases). Germline loops: CDR1 SGHDT, CDR2 YYEEEE. The CDR3 runs to 16 residues. V was shortened by 2 bases and J by 1 base, with 16 bases between the two germline ends. The CDR3 DNA follows: TGTGCCAGCAGCTTCTCCCTGTCGACAGCATCCTACGAGCAGTACTTC. Translating gives CASSFSLSTASYEQYF.

The J gene is TRBJ1-1, the V gene TRBV11-2; D not resolved. Germline V gene data show CDR1 as SGHAT and CDR2 as FQNNGV. The CDR3 sequence is 16 residues long. The V end was cut by 0 bases, the J end by 5 bases, with 16 bases between. The CDR3 is CASSLDRVRRQTEAFF. CDR3 coding DNA: TGTGCCAGCAGCTTAGATCGGGTCAGGAGGCAAACTGAAGCTTTCTTT.

In DNA form, the CDR3 reads TGTGCCAGCAGCCGGGACTCTGCAACTAATGAAAAACTGTTTTTT. Translating it yields CASSRDSATNEKLFF. The rearrangement joins TRBV5-4 to TRBJ1-4; D perhaps matches TRBD1 (5 bases). V dropped 4 bases and J dropped 0 bases, with 10 bases sitting between them. This CDR3 contains 15 residues. From germline, CDR1 is SGHNT and CDR2 YYREEE (reference sequence).